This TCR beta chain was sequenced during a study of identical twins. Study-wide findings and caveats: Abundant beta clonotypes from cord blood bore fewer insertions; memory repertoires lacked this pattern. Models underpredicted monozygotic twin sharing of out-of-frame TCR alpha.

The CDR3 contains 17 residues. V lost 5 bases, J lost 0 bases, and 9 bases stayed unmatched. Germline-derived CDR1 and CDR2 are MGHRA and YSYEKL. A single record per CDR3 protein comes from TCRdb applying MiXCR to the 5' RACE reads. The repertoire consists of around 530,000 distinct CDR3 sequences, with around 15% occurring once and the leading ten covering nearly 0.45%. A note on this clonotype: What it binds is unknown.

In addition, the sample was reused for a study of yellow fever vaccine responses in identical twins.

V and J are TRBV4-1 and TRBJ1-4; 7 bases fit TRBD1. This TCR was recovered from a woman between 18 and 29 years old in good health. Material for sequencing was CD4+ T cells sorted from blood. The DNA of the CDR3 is TGCGCCAGCAGCTTTAACGACAGGGCATCAACTAATGAAAAACTGTTTTTT. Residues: CASSFNDRASTNEKLFF.